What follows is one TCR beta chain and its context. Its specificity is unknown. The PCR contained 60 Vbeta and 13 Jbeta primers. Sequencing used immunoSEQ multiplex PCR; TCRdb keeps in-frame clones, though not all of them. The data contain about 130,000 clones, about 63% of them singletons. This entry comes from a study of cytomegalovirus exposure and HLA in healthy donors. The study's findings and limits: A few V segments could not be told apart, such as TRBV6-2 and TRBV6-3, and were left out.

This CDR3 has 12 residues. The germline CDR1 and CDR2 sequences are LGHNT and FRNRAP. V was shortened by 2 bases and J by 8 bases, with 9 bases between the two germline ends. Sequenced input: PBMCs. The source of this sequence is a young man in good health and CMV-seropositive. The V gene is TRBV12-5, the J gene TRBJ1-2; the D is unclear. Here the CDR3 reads CASGLSLGGYTF. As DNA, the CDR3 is TGTGCTAGTGGTTTGTCACTAGGGGGCTACACCTTC.